This T cell receptor (beta chain) was recovered during a study of blood T cell repertoires in COVID-19. For the study at large: From the United States, Italy and Spain came samples of acute and convalescent COVID-19. T cells, B-cell-depleted T cells, or PBMCs provided the cDNA or gDNA that served as material.

The junction had 7 bases not matched to a gene; V was cut back by 4 bases and J by 1 base. The CDR3 sequence is 15 residues long. The germline V gene has CDR1 SGDLS and CDR2 YYNGEE. Authors' processing steps: Reference gene primer amplification yielded estimated nucleated cell counts. Generated by immunoSEQ multiplex PCR, the TCRdb table keeps only in-frame clones and is missing some. V and J calls and clone size follow that table, whereas D and trimming were derived from the DNA. There are 300,000 or so clones in the sample; about nine tenths occur only once, and about 1.6% lies in the top ten. This chain links TRBV9 with TRBJ1-1, with TRBD1 identical over 7 bases. Material: peripheral blood. The TCR sequence derives from a woman aged 40-49 years who had recovered from COVID-19. As DNA, the CDR3 is TGTGCCAGCAGCCCACGGGACAGTCCGAACACTGAAGCTTTCTTT. Residues: CASSPRDSPNTEAFF.